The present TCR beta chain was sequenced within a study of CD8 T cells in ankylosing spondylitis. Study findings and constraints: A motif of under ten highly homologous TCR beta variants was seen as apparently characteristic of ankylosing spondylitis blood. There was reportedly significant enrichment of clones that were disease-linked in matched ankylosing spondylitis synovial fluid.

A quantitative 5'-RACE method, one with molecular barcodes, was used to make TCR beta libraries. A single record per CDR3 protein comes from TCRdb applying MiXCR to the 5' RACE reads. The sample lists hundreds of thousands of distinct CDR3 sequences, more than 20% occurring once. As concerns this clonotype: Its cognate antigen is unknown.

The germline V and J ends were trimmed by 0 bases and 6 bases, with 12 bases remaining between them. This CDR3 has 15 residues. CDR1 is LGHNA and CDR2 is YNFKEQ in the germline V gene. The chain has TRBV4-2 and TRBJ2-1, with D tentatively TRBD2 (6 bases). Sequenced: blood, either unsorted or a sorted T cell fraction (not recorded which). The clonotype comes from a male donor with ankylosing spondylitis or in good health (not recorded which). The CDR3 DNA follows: TGTGCCAGCAGCCAAGATTTTGGGGGGTTCAATGAGCAGTTCTTC. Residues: CASSQDFGGFNEQFF.